This T cell receptor (beta chain) was sequenced in a study of cytomegalovirus exposure and HLA in healthy donors. A remark on this clone: Its antigen is unknown.

The primer mix had 60 Vbeta and 13 Jbeta primers. Method: immunoSEQ multiplex PCR; TCRdb's copy keeps in-frame clones and lacks some. The top ten hold around 2% of the sample, which has under 200,000 clones, 80% to 85% seen once. Findings and caveats of the study: The authors listed 164 TCR beta chains as cytomegalovirus-associated. Accurate HLA-A and HLA-B prediction from TCR beta sequences was reported for most subjects. Within the data, a cluster of highly shared sequence variants was likely a sequencing artifact. Most of the CMV-associated TCR beta chains (in a later analysis) appeared to be HLA-restricted.

The CDR3 length is 14 residues. Germline V gene sequence: CDR1 SGHAT, CDR2 FQNNGV. V dropped 4 bases and J dropped 13; count of bases not matched to a gene: 8. The chain has TRBV11-2 and TRBJ2-1, with TRBD2 identical over 12 bases. This TCR was sampled from a woman aged 18-30 years in good health and CMV-seropositive. The sequenced material came from PBMCs. CDR3 loop: CASSSWTSGDNQFF. DNA of the CDR3: TGTGCCAGCAGCTCCTGGACTAGCGGGGATAACCAGTTCTTC.